The rows below give T cell receptor beta chains drawn from one sample of a study of blood T cells in healthy people across ages. TCRdb re-called the 5' RACE reads through MiXCR, storing one row per CDR3 protein. This repertoire shows 1.5 million to 2 million distinct CDR3 sequences, 28% found once; its top ten account for less than 9.5%. Sequencing was performed on blood. Receptor source: a young woman in good health. Each CDR3 is given with its conserved first and last residue. Fields, in order: clone size, J gene, V gene, D gene, CDR3 protein, CDR3 DNA. A D gene is named only where the DNA matches it firmly. Expanded clones get a size class; other rows say once, few or many, or leave the size out.

size: few
J: TRBJ1-2
V: TRBV5-1
D: -
CDR3: CASSLEAGLDGYTF
DNA: TGCGCCAGCAGCTTGGAGGCTGGGCTCGATGGCTACACCTTC

size: few
J: TRBJ2-1
V: TRBV5-5
D: -
CDR3: CASSHAPQVFGQFF
DNA: TGTGCCAGCAGCCATGCACCCCAGGTCTTTGGACAGTTCTTC

size: few
J: TRBJ2-3
V: TRBV7-2
D: TRBD2
CDR3: CASSHRGTSGGLYTQYF
DNA: TGTGCCAGCAGCCACCGTGGGACTAGCGGGGGCCTATATACGCAGTATTTT

size: few
J: TRBJ2-5
V: TRBV5-1
D: -
CDR3: CASPGLQDREETQYF
DNA: TGCGCCAGCCCGGGTTTACAGGACCGAGAAGAGACCCAGTACTTC

size: -
J: TRBJ2-1
V: TRBV7-2
D: -
CDR3: CASSLVGGAALNEQFF
DNA: TGTGCCAGCAGCTTAGTTGGGGGGGCGGCCTTAAATGAGCAGTTCTTC

size: -
J: TRBJ2-7
V: TRBV27
D: -
CDR3: CASSLVNTPWMHEQYF
DNA: TGTGCCAGCAGTTTAGTAAACACCCCCTGGATGCATGAGCAGTACTTC

size: few
J: TRBJ2-5
V: TRBV7-9
D: -
CDR3: CASSAREETQYF
DNA: TGTGCCAGCAGCGCAAGGGAGGAGACCCAGTACTTC

size: -
J: TRBJ2-1
V: TRBV10-3
D: TRBD2
CDR3: CAIMPTGGSYNEQFF
DNA: TGTGCCATCATGCCTACCGGGGGGTCCTACAATGAGCAGTTCTTC

size: few
J: TRBJ1-4
V: TRBV6-5
D: TRBD1
CDR3: CASSMSWDRVEKLFF
DNA: TGTGCCAGCAGTATGTCCTGGGACAGGGTTGAAAAACTGTTTTTT

size: few
J: TRBJ2-5
V: TRBV9
D: TRBD2
CDR3: CASSPGTSVVYETQYF
DNA: TGTGCCAGCAGCCCTGGGACTAGCGTGGTGTATGAGACCCAGTACTTC

size: few
J: TRBJ2-1
V: TRBV20-1
D: -
CDR3: CSARPPGGLNEQFF
DNA: TGCAGTGCTAGACCCCCCGGGGGGCTCAATGAGCAGTTCTTC

size: many
J: TRBJ2-4
V: TRBV29-1
D: -
CDR3: CSVEQVDKNIQYF
DNA: TGCAGCGTTGAACAGGTAGACAAAAACATTCAGTACTTC

size: -
J: TRBJ2-7
V: TRBV4-2
D: TRBD2
CDR3: CASSRTAGGLSYEQYF
DNA: TGTGCCAGCAGCCGCACGGCGGGGGGCCTCTCCTACGAGCAGTACTTC

size: few
J: TRBJ2-2
V: TRBV5-1
D: TRBD2
CDR3: CASRLTSGPGGELFF
DNA: TGCGCCAGCAGACTGACTAGCGGGCCAGGCGGGGAGCTGTTTTTT

size: -
J: TRBJ1-5
V: TRBV2
D: -
CDR3: CASRFGTVHNQPQHF
DNA: TGTGCCAGCAGATTCGGGACTGTTCATAATCAGCCCCAGCATTTT

size: few
J: TRBJ2-3
V: TRBV9
D: -
CDR3: CASSVGGLYTDTQYF
DNA: TGTGCCAGCAGCGTAGGAGGCCTGTACACAGATACGCAGTATTTT

size: many
J: TRBJ2-1
V: TRBV20-1
D: TRBD2
CDR3: CSAPGLAGVPNEQFF
DNA: TGCAGTGCCCCCGGACTAGCGGGAGTTCCCAATGAGCAGTTCTTC

size: once
J: TRBJ1-2
V: TRBV27
D: TRBD1
CDR3: CASSRTGQGGRGYTF
DNA: TGTGCCAGCAGTCGCACCGGACAGGGCGGTCGGGGCTACACCTTC

size: few
J: TRBJ1-5
V: TRBV15
D: -
CDR3: CATSRVRRDTNQPQHF
DNA: TGTGCCACCAGCAGAGTTAGGCGGGACACTAATCAGCCCCAGCATTTT

size: -
J: TRBJ2-4
V: TRBV3-1
D: TRBD1
CDR3: CASSPNDRGAKNIQYF
DNA: TGTGCCAGCAGCCCTAATGACAGGGGAGCCAAAAACATTCAGTACTTC

size: few
J: TRBJ2-1
V: TRBV7-2
D: -
CDR3: CASSPTRSQQFF
DNA: TGTGCCAGCAGCCCAACAAGGTCACAACAGTTCTTC

size: few
J: TRBJ2-7
V: TRBV2
D: -
CDR3: CASSLTNRYEQYF
DNA: TGTGCCAGCAGCCTAACTAATCGCTACGAGCAGTACTTC

size: -
J: TRBJ1-6
V: TRBV5-1
D: -
CDR3: CASRSEPIRNSPLHF
DNA: TGCGCCAGCAGGTCCGAACCGATTCGTAATTCACCCCTCCACTTT

size: few
J: TRBJ1-5
V: TRBV6-6
D: -
CDR3: CASSSNGQNNQPQHF
DNA: TGTGCCAGCAGCTCTAATGGACAGAATAATCAGCCCCAGCATTTT

size: many
J: TRBJ1-2
V: TRBV7-2
D: TRBD1
CDR3: CASSAQGANYGYTF
DNA: TGTGCCAGCAGCGCACAGGGGGCGAACTATGGCTACACCTTC

size: many
J: TRBJ1-2
V: TRBV29-1
D: TRBD1
CDR3: CSGKGTGDYGYTF
DNA: TGCAGCGGGAAAGGGACAGGGGACTATGGCTACACCTTC

size: few
J: TRBJ2-7
V: TRBV7-9
D: -
CDR3: CASSSSVLADRSKAEQYF
DNA: TGTGCCAGCAGCTCGTCTGTTCTGGCCGATCGTTCCAAGGCCGAGCAGTACTTC

size: -
J: TRBJ1-6
V: TRBV5-5
D: -
CDR3: CAGSLRGRDNSPLHF
DNA: TGTGCCGGCAGCTTGCGAGGGAGGGATAATTCACCCCTCCACTTT

size: many
J: TRBJ2-3
V: TRBV10-1
D: -
CDR3: CASSESAVADTQYF
DNA: TGCGCCAGCAGTGAGTCTGCTGTTGCAGATACGCAGTATTTT

size: many
J: TRBJ2-1
V: TRBV5-5
D: -
CDR3: CASSPTRVGNEQFF
DNA: TGTGCCAGCAGCCCAACAAGGGTGGGGAATGAGCAGTTCTTC

size: -
J: TRBJ1-1
V: TRBV6-6
D: -
CDR3: CASSYPSGSKNTEAFF
DNA: TGTGCCAGCAGTTATCCCTCCGGGTCAAAAAACACTGAAGCTTTCTTT

size: -
J: TRBJ1-6
V: TRBV6-1
D: -
CDR3: CASSESRVANSPLHF
DNA: TGTGCCAGCAGTGAATCGAGGGTGGCTAATTCACCCCTCCACTTT

size: -
J: TRBJ2-6
V: TRBV19
D: -
CDR3: CASTTGGSGANVLTF
DNA: TGTGCCAGTACCACCGGGGGCTCTGGGGCCAACGTCCTGACTTTC

size: few
J: TRBJ1-2
V: TRBV7-9
D: -
CDR3: CASSSAGFNYGYTF
DNA: TGTGCCAGCAGCTCAGCGGGCTTTAACTATGGCTACACCTTC

size: few
J: TRBJ1-2
V: TRBV24-1
D: -
CDR3: CATSDLPMQVYGYTF
DNA: TGTGCCACCAGTGATTTACCCATGCAGGTATATGGCTACACCTTC

size: few
J: TRBJ1-2
V: TRBV6-1
D: -
CDR3: CASSEVYRVADYGYTF
DNA: TGTGCCAGCAGTGAAGTTTACAGGGTGGCGGACTATGGCTACACCTTC

size: -
J: TRBJ2-5
V: TRBV7-6
D: -
CDR3: CASSLLVGPQETQYF
DNA: TGTGCCAGCAGCTTATTGGTAGGTCCTCAAGAGACCCAGTACTTC

size: few
J: TRBJ2-7
V: TRBV5-1
D: -
CDR3: CASSLGGLRPSPPHEQYF
DNA: TGCGCCAGCAGCTTGGGGGGGCTACGACCAAGCCCACCCCACGAGCAGTACTTC

size: once
J: TRBJ2-1
V: TRBV20-1
D: TRBD2
CDR3: CSARGFGRGGDEQFF
DNA: TGCAGTGCTAGAGGTTTCGGGCGGGGGGGCGATGAGCAGTTCTTC